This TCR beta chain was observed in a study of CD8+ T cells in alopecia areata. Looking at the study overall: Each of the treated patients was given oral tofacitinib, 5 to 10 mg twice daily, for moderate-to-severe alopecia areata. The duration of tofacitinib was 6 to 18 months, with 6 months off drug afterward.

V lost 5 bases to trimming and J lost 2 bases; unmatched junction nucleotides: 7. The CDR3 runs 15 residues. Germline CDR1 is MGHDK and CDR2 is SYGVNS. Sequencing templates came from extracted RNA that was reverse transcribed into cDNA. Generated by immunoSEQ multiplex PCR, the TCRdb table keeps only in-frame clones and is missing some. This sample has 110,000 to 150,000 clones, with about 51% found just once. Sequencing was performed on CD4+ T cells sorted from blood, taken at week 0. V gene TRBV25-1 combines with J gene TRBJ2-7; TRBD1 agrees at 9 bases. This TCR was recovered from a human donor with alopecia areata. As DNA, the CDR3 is TGTGCCAGCAGTTCCCTCCGGGACAGGGCCTACGAGCAGTACTTC. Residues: CASSSLRDRAYEQYF.